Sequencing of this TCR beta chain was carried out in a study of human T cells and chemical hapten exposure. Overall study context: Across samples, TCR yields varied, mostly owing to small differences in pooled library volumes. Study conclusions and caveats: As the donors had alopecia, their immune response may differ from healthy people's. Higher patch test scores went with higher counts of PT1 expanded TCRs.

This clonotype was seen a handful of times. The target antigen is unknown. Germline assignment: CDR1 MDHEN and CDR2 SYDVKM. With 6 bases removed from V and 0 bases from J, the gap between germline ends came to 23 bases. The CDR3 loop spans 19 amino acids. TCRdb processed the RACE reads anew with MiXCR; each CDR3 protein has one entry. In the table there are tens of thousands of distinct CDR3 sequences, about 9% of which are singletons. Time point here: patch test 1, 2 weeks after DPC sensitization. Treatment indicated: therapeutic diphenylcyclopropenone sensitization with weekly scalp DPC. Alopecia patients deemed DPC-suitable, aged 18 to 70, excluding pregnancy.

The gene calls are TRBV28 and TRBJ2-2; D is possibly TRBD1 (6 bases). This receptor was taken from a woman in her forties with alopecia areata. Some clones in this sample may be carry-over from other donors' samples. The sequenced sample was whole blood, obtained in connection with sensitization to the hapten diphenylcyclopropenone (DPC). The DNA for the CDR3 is TGTGCCAGCAGACGGGGACATCGACACCAACTCGCGAACACCGGGGAGCTGTTTTTT. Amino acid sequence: CASRRGHRHQLANTGELFF.